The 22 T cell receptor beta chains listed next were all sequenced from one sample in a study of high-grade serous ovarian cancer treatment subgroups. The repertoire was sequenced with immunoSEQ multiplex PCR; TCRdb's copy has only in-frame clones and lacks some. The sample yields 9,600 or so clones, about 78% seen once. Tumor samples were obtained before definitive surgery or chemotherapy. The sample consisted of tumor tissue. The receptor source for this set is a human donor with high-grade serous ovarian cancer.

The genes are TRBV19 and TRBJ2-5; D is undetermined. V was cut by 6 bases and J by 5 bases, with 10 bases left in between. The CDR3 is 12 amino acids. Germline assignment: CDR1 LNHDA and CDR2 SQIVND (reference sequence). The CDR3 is CASSDFGETQYF. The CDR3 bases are TGTGCCAGTAGCGACTTTGGGGAGACCCAGTACTTC.

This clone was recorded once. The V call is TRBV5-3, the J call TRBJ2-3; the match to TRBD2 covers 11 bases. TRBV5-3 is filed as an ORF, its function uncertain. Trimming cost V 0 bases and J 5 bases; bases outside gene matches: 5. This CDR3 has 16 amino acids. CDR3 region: CARSLGSGRDKDTQYF. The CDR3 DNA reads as TGTGCCAGAAGCTTGGGTAGCGGGAGGGATAAAGATACGCAGTATTTT.

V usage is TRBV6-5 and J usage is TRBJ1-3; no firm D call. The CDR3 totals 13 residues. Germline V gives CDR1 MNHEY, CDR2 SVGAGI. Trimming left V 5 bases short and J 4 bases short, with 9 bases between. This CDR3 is CASSTKAGNTIYF. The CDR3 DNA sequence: TGTGCCAGCAGTACCAAAGCCGGAAACACCATATATTTT.

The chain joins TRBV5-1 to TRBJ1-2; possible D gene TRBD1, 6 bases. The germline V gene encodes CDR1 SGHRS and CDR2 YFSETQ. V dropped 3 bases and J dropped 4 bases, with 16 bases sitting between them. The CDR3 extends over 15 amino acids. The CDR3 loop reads CASSWGDRGLYGYTF. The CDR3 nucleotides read TGCGCCAGCAGCTGGGGCGACCGGGGGCTCTATGGCTACACCTTC.

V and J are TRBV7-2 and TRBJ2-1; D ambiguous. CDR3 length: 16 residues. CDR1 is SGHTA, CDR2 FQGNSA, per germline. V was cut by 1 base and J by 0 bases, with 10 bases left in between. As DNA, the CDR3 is TGTGCCAGCAGCTTAGGCGGCAAGAGCTCCTACAATGAGCAGTTCTTC. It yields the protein CASSLGGKSSYNEQFF.

The DNA of the CDR3 is TGTGCCAGCAAAACTAGCGGGAGTGAATACGAGCAGTACTTC. Translating gives CASKTSGSEYEQYF. This chain joins TRBV18 and TRBJ2-7, with 11 bases identical to TRBD2. The germline gives CDR1 KGHSH, CDR2 LQKENI. With V trimmed by 8 bases and J by 4 bases, 7 bases remained unmatched. The CDR3 spans 14 residues.

CDR3 DNA: TGTGCCAGCAATCTAGTAGGGACTAGCGGGAACGAGCAGTTCTTC. Translation gives CASNLVGTSGNEQFF. J is TRBJ2-1 and V is TRBV7-9; 13 bases align to TRBD2. CDR1 is SEHNR, CDR2 FQNEAQ, per germline (reference sequence). The CDR3 length is 15 residues. Unmatched junction bases numbered 10, after V lost 7 bases and J lost 10 bases.

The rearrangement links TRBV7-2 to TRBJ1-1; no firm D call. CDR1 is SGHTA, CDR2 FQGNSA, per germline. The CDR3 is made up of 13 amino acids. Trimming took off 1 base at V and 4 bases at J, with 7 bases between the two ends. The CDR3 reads CASSLVRGTEAFF. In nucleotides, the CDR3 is TGTGCCAGCAGCTTAGTCCGGGGCACTGAAGCTTTCTTT.

The CDR3 loop is CASSRGTSGAYEQYF. CDR3 nucleotide sequence: TGCGCCAGCAGCCGTGGGACTAGCGGTGCCTACGAGCAGTACTTC. V and J are TRBV4-1 and TRBJ2-7, with 11 bases lining up with TRBD2. Germline CDR1 reads MGHRA; CDR2 reads YSYEKL. The CDR3 is 15 amino acids. V was pared by 4 bases and J by 2 bases, with 4 bases of the junction left unmatched.

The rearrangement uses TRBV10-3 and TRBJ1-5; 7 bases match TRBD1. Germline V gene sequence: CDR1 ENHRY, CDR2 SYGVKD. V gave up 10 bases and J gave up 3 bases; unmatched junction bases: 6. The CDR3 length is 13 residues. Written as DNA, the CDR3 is TGTGCCAGCAGGGACAGCTACAATCAGCCCCAGCATTTT. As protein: CASRDSYNQPQHF.

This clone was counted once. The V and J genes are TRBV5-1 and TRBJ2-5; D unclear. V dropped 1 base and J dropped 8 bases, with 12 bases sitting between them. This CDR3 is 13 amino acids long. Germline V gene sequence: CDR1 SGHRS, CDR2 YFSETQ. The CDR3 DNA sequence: TGCGCCAGCAGCTTGCTGGGAATGGGAACCCAGTACTTC. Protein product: CASSLLGMGTQYF. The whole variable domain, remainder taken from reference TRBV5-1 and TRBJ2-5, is KAGVTQTPRYLIKTRGQQVTLSCSPISGHRSVSWYQQTPGQGLQFLFEYFSETQRNKGNFPGRFSGRQFSNSRSEMNVSTLELGDSALYLCASSLLGMGTQYFGPGTRLLVL.

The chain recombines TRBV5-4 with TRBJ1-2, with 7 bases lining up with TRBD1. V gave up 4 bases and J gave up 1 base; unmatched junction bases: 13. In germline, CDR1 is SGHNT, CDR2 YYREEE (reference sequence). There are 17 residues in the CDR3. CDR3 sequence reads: CASSEAGGRLSNYGYTF. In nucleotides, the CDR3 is TGTGCCAGCAGCGAGGCAGGGGGGCGACTCAGTAACTATGGCTACACCTTC.

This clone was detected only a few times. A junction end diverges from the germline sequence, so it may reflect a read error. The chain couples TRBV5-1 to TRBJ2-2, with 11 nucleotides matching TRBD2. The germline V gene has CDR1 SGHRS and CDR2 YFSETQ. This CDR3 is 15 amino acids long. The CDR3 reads CASTIAGGNSGELFF. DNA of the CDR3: TGCGCCAGCACCATAGCGGGAGGGAACTCCGGGGAGCTGTTTTTT.

Here the CDR3 reads CASKISASSYNEQFF. For the CDR3, the DNA is TGTGCCAGTAAGATCTCCGCGAGCTCCTACAATGAGCAGTTCTTC. This sequence joins TRBV19 and TRBJ2-1; D is unclear. The V gene lost 7 bases and the J gene lost 0 bases, with 13 bases spanning the gap. The CDR3 loop spans 15 amino acids. The germline V gene has CDR1 LNHDA and CDR2 SQIVND (reference sequence). The complete variable domain, with remaining parts taken from reference TRBV19 and TRBJ2-1, reads DGGITQSPKYLFRKEGQNVTLSCEQNLNHDAMYWYRQDPGQGLRLIYYSQIVNDFQKGDIAEGYSVSREKKESFPLTVTSAQKNPTAFYLCASKISASSYNEQFFGPGTRLTVL.

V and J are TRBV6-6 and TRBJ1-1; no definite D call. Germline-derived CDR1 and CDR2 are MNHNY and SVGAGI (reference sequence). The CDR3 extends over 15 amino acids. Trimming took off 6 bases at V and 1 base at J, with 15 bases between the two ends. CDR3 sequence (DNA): TGTGCCAGCAGCCTTGGCCGTCTGGGGAACACTGAAGCTTTCTTT. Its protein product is CASSLGRLGNTEAFF.

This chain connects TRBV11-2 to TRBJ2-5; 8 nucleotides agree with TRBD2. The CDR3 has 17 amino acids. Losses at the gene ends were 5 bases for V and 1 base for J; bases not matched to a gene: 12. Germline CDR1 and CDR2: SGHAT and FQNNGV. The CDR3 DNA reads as TGTGCCAGCAGCCTAGCCCCCCCCACTAGCGGCCAAGAGACCCAGTACTTC. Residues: CASSLAPPTSGQETQYF. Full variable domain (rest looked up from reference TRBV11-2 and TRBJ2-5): EAGVAQSPRYKIIEKRQSVAFWCNPISGHATLYWYQQILGQGPKLLIQFQNNGVVDDSQLPKDRFSAERLKGVDSTLKIQPAKLEDSAVYLCASSLAPPTSGQETQYFGPGTRLLVL.

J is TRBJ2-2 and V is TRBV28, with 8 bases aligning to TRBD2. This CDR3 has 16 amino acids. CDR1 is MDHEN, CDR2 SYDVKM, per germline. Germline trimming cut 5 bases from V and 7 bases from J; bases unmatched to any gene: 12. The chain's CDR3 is CASSEPGGGVNGELFF. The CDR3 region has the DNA TGTGCCAGCAGTGAACCCGGGGGGGGAGTAAACGGGGAGCTGTTTTTT.

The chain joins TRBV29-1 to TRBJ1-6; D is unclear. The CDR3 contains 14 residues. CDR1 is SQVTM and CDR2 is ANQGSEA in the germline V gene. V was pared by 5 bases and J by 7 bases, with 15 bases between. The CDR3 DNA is TGCAGCGTTAGATTGTCGTCAGAAAATTCACCCCTCCACTTT. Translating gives CSVRLSSENSPLHF.

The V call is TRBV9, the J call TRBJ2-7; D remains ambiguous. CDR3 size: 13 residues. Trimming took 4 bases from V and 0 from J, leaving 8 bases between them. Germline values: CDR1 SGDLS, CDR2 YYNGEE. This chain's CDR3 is CASSPESSYEQYF. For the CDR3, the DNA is TGTGCCAGCAGCCCCGAGAGCTCCTACGAGCAGTACTTC.

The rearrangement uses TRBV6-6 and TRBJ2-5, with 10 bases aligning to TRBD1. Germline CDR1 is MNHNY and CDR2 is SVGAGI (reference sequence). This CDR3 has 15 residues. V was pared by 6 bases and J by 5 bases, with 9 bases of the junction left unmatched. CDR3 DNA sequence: TGTGCCAGCAGCCGTGGGACAGGGGCGATGGAGACCCAGTACTTC. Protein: CASSRGTGAMETQYF.

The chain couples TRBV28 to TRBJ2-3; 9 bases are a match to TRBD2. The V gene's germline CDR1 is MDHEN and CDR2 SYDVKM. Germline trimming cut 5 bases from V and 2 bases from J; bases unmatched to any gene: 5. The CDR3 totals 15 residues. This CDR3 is CASSNPSGITDTQYF. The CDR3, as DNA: TGTGCCAGCAGTAACCCTAGCGGGATCACAGATACGCAGTATTTT.

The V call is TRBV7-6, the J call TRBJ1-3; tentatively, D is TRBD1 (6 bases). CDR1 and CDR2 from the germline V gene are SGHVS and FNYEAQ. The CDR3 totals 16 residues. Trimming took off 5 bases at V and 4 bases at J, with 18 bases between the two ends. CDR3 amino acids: CASSPSQTGPGNTIYF. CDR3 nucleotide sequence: TGTGCCAGCAGCCCCAGTCAGACAGGTCCCGGAAACACCATATATTTT.